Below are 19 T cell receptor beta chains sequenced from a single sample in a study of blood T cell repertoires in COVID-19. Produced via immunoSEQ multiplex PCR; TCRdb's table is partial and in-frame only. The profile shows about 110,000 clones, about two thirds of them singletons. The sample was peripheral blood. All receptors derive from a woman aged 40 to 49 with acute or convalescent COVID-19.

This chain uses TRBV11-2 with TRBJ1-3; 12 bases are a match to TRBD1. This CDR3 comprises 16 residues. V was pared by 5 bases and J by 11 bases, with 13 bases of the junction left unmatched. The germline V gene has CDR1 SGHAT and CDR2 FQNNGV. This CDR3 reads CASSHPLEGQGAAIYF. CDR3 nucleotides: TGTGCCAGCAGCCATCCCTTGGAGGGACAGGGGGCCGCCATATATTTT.

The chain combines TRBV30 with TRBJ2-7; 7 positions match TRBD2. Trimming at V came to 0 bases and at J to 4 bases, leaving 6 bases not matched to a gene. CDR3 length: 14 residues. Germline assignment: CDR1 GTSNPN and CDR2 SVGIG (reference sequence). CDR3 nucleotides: TGTGCCTGGAGTGTGGGGGGGGACCTTTACGAGCAGTACTTC. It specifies CAWSVGGDLYEQYF.

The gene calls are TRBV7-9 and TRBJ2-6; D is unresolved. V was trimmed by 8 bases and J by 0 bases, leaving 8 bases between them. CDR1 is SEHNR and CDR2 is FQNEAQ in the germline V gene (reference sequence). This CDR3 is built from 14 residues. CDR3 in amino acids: CASLFGSGANVLTF. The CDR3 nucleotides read TGTGCCAGCTTATTCGGCTCTGGGGCCAACGTCCTGACTTTC. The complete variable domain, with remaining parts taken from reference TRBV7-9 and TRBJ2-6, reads DTGVSQNPRHKITKRGQNVTFRCDPISEHNRLYWYRQTLGQGPEFLTYFQNEAQLEKSRLLSDRFSAERPKGSFSTLEIQRTEQGDSAMYLCASLFGSGANVLTFGAGSRLTVL.

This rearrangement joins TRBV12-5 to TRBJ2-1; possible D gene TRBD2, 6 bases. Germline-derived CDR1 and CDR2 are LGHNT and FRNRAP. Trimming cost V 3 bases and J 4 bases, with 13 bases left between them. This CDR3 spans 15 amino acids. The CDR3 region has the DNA TGTGCTAGTGGTTTAAAAGACAGCGGGTACAATGAGCAGTTCTTC. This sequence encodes CASGLKDSGYNEQFF.

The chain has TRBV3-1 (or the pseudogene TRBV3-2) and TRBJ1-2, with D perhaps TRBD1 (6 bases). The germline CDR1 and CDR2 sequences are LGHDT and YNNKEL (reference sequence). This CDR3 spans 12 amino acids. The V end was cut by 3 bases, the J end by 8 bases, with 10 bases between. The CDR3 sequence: CASSHDRPGYTF. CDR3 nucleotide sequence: TGTGCCAGCAGCCACGACAGGCCCGGCTACACCTTC.

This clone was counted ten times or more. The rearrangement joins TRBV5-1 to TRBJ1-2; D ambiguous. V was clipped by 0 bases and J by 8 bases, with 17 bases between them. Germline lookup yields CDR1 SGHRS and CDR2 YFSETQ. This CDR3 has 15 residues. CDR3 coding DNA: TGCGCCAGCAGCTTGGCCAATGGTGTAGGGAGAGGCTACACCTTC. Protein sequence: CASSLANGVGRGYTF.

CDR3 sequence (DNA): TGTGCCAGCAGCTTGGGAGGACAGGGGGGCTACGAGCAGTACTTC. Encoded protein: CASSLGGQGGYEQYF. The V call is TRBV5-5, the J call TRBJ2-7, with TRBD1 matching 10 bases. Germline values: CDR1 SGHKS, CDR2 YYEKEE (reference sequence). This CDR3 is 15 amino acids long. V shed 0 bases and J 3 bases; nucleotides not matched to a gene: 3.

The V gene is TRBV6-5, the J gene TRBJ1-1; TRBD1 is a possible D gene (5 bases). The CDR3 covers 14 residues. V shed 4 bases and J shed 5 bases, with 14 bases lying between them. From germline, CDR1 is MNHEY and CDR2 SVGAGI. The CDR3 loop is CASSWGGWETEAFF. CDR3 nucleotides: TGTGCCAGCAGTTGGGGGGGGTGGGAGACTGAAGCTTTCTTT.

Here the CDR3 DNA reads TGTGCCAGCAGCCAAAGGACGCCGGGGGGAGGGGAGCTGTTTTTT. Protein product: CASSQRTPGGGELFF. This chain links TRBV3-1 (or the pseudogene TRBV3-2) with TRBJ2-2; the match to TRBD2 covers 7 bases. Germline trimming cut 2 bases from V and 8 bases from J; bases unmatched to any gene: 8. This CDR3 is built from 15 residues. The germline CDR1 and CDR2 sequences are LGHDT and YNNKEL (reference sequence).

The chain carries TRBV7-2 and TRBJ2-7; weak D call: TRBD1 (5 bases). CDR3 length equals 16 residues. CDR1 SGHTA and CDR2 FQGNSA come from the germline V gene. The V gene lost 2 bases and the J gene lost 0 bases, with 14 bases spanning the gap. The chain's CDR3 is CASSLFVGPGSYEQYF. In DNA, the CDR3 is TGTGCCAGCAGCTTATTTGTGGGGCCTGGCTCCTACGAGCAGTACTTC.

In nucleotides, the CDR3 is TGTGCCAGCAGTTTATGGACGGACAGCGAGCAGTACTTC. It specifies CASSLWTDSEQYF. V and J are TRBV27 and TRBJ2-7, with D perhaps TRBD1 (6 bases). CDR1 is MNHEY and CDR2 is SMNVEV in the germline V gene (reference sequence). There are 13 residues in the CDR3. Trimming stripped 1 base from V and 6 bases from J, with 10 bases between.

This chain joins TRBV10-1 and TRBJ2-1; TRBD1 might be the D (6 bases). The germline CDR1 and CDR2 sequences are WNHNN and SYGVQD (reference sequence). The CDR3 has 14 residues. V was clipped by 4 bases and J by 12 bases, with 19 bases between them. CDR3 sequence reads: CASSGLMGAQGQFF. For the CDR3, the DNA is TGCGCCAGCAGTGGTCTAATGGGGGCCCAAGGGCAGTTCTTC.

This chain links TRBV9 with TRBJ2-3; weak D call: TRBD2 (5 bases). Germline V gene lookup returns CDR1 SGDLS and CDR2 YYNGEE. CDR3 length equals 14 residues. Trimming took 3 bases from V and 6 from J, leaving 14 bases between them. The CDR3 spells CASSGRGGGDTQYF. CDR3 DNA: TGTGCCAGCAGCGGTAGAGGAGGCGGGGATACGCAGTATTTT.

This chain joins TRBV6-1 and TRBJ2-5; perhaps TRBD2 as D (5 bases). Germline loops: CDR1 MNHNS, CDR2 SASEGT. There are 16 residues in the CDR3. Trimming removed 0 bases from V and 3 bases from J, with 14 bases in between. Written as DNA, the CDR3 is TGTGCCAGCAGTGAAGCGTCGTGGCTAGCAGAAGAGACCCAGTACTTC. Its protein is CASSEASWLAEETQYF.

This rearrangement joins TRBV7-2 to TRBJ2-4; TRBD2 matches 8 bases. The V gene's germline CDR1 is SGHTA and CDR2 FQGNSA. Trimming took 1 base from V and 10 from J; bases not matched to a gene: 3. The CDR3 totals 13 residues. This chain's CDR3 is CASSLGRGDIQYF. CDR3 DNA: TGTGCCAGCAGCTTAGGGCGGGGGGATATTCAGTACTTC.

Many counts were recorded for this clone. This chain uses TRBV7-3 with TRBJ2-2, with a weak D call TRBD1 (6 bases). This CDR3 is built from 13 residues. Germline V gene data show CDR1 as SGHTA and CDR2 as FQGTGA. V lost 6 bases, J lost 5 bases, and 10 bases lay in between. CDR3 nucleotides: TGTGCCAGCAGGATAACAGGGACCGGGGAGCTGTTTTTT. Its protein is CASRITGTGELFF.

CDR3: CASSLGMDNSPLHF. The CDR3 nucleotides are TGCGCCAGCAGCCTCGGTATGGATAATTCACCCCTCCACTTT. This rearrangement joins TRBV5-1 to TRBJ1-6; D uncertain. The CDR3 runs 14 residues. Trimming pared 4 bases from V and 5 bases from J, leaving 10 bases between. Germline CDR1 reads SGHRS; CDR2 reads YFSETQ.

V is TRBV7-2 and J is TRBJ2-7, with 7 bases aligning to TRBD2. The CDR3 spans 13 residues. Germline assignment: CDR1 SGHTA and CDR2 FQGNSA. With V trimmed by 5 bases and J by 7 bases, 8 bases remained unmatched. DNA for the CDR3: TGTGCCAGCAGCATTCAGCGGGGTGTAGAGCAGTACTTC. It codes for CASSIQRGVEQYF.

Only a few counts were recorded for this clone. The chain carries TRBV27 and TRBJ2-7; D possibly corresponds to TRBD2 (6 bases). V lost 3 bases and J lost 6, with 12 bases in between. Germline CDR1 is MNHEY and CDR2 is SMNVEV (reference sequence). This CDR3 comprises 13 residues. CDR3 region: CASSFSEGGEQYF. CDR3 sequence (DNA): TGTGCCAGCAGTTTCTCGGAGGGCGGCGAGCAGTACTTC.